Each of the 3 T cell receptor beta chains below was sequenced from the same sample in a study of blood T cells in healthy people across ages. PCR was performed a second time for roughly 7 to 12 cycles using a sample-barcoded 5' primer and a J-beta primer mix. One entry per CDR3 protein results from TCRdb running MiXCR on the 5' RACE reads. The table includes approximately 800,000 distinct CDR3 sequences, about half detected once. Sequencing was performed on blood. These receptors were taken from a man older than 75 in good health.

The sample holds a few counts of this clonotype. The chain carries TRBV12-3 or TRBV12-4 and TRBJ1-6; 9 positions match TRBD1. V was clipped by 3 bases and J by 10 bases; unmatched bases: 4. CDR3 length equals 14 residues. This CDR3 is CASSLDRGGSPLHF. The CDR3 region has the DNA TGTGCCAGCAGTTTGGACAGGGGCGGATCACCCCTCCACTTT.

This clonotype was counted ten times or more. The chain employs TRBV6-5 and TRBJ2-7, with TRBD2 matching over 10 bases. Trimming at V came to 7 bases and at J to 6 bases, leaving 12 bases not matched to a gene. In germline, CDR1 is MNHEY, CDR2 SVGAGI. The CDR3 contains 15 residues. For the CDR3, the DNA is TGTGCCAGCACCAATGGGCCTAGCGGGAGAGGCGAGCAGTACTTC. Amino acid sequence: CASTNGPSGRGEQYF.

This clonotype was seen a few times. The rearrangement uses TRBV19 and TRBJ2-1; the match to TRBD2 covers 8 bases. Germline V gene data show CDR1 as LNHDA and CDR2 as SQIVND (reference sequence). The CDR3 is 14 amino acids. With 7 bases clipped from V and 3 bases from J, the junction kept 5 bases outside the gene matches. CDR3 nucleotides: TGTGCCAGTACCCCGGGGGGGAACTACAATGAGCAGTTCTTC. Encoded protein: CASTPGGNYNEQFF.